Presented here are 17 T cell receptor beta chains from one specimen sequenced in a study of blood T cell repertoires in COVID-19. Method: immunoSEQ multiplex PCR; TCRdb's copy keeps in-frame clones and lacks some. The sample includes 110,000 to 150,000 clones, roughly 80% of them seen just once. Material for sequencing was PBMCs or T cells enriched from blood (not recorded which). These receptors were obtained from a woman aged 50 to 60 who had recovered from COVID-19.

This chain connects TRBV18 to TRBJ1-2; 10 nucleotides match TRBD1. The trim removed 4 bases at V and 3 bases at J, leaving 8 bases unmatched. The CDR3 spans 16 residues. From germline, CDR1 is KGHSH and CDR2 LQKENI. CDR3 protein: CASSRPGQGSDYGYTF. The CDR3 DNA reads as TGTGCCAGCTCACGTCCGGGACAGGGGAGTGACTATGGCTACACCTTC.

The rearrangement uses TRBV18 and TRBJ2-5; 9 bases align to TRBD1. Unmatched junction bases numbered 3, after V lost 2 bases and J lost 2 bases. The germline V gene has CDR1 KGHSH and CDR2 LQKENI. This CDR3 region has 15 residues. This CDR3 is CASSPRTGEQETQYF. The CDR3 region has the DNA TGTGCCAGCTCACCAAGGACAGGGGAACAAGAGACCCAGTACTTC.

The rearrangement links TRBV7-2 to TRBJ2-7; 9 bases agree with TRBD2. CDR3 length: 15 residues. V was pared by 0 bases and J by 3 bases, with 3 bases of the junction left unmatched. Germline V gene sequence: CDR1 SGHTA, CDR2 FQGNSA. CDR3 residues: CASSLARTSDYEQYF. CDR3 coding DNA: TGTGCCAGCAGCTTAGCGAGGACTAGCGACTACGAGCAGTACTTC. The full variable domain, with the rest looked up from reference TRBV7-2 and TRBJ2-7, is GAGVSQSPSNKVTEKGKDVELRCDPISGHTALYWYRQSLGQGLEFLIYFQGNSAPDKSGLPSDRFSAERTGGSVSTLTIQRTQQEDSAVYLCASSLARTSDYEQYFGPGTRLTVT.

This clone has a single count. V usage is TRBV4-1 and J usage is TRBJ2-1; 7 positions match TRBD2. Trimming took 7 bases from V and 4 from J; bases not matched to a gene: 10. The germline V gene encodes CDR1 MGHRA and CDR2 YSYEKL. The CDR3 is 15 amino acids. CDR3 sequence reads: CASTRAGISYNEQFF. CDR3 DNA: TGCGCCAGCACCAGAGCGGGGATCTCATACAATGAGCAGTTCTTC.

J is TRBJ2-7 and V is TRBV6-5; 10 bases are shared with TRBD1. V shed 5 bases and J 3 bases; nucleotides not matched to a gene: 7. The CDR3 runs to 15 residues. Germline V CDR1 and CDR2: MNHEY, SVGAGI. CDR3 sequence reads: CASSKPGQGIYEQYF. The CDR3 nucleotides are TGTGCCAGCAGTAAACCGGGACAGGGGATCTACGAGCAGTACTTC.

Notes on this clone: Other nucleotide sequences from this sample produce the same CDR3. V gene TRBV7-9 combines with J gene TRBJ2-1; 11 bases map to TRBD2. This CDR3 comprises 16 residues. Losses at the gene ends were 2 bases for V and 2 bases for J; bases not matched to a gene: 2. CDR1 is SEHNR and CDR2 is FQNEAQ in the germline V gene (reference sequence). The CDR3 bases are TGTGCCAGCAGCTTATCACTAGCGGGGGCCTACAATGAGCAGTTCTTC. It specifies CASSLSLAGAYNEQFF.

The V call is TRBV18, the J call TRBJ1-2, with 7 positions matching TRBD1. After removal of 0 bases from V and 3 bases from J, the junction contained 4 bases not matched to a gene. CDR1 is KGHSH and CDR2 is LQKENI in the germline V gene. CDR3 length: 15 amino acids. The DNA for the CDR3 is TGTGCCAGCTCACCACCGATGGACAGGCACTATGGCTACACCTTC. Its translation: CASSPPMDRHYGYTF.

The gene calls are TRBV6-5 and TRBJ2-7, with 10 bases identical to TRBD1. Germline loops: CDR1 MNHEY, CDR2 SVGAGI. After removal of 6 bases from V and 3 bases from J, the junction contained 8 bases not matched to a gene. The CDR3 length is 15 residues. Here the CDR3 DNA reads TGTGCCAGCAGACCCCAGGACAGGGGGGTCTACGAGCAGTACGTC. Translating gives CASRPQDRGVYEQYV.

This clone was picked up a small number of times. This rearrangement joins TRBV27 to TRBJ1-6; a possible D gene is TRBD1 (6 bases). Trimming cost V 3 bases and J 0 bases, with 12 bases left between them. The CDR3 runs 17 residues. CDR1 is MNHEY, CDR2 SMNVEV, per germline (reference sequence). The CDR3 bases are TGTGCCAGCAGTTTCACAGGGCGAAGCTCCTATAATTCACCCCTCCACTTT. Translated: CASSFTGRSSYNSPLHF.

This chain links TRBV18 with TRBJ1-1; D remains ambiguous. CDR1 KGHSH and CDR2 LQKENI come from the germline V gene. The CDR3 is made up of 12 amino acids. The V gene lost 3 bases and the J gene lost 4 bases, with 6 bases spanning the gap. In DNA, the CDR3 is TGTGCCAGCTCACCCCTTAGCACTGAAGCTTTCTTT. The encoded protein is CASSPLSTEAFF.

This chain joins TRBV28 and TRBJ1-5; D is ambiguous. This CDR3 comprises 14 residues. CDR1 is MDHEN and CDR2 is SYDVKM in the germline V gene. With 6 bases removed from V and 0 bases from J, the gap between germline ends came to 9 bases. The chain's CDR3 is CASRAPYSNQPQHF. The CDR3, as DNA: TGTGCCAGCAGAGCTCCGTATAGCAATCAGCCCCAGCATTTT. Together with reference TRBV28 and TRBJ1-5, the CDR3 gives the full variable domain: DVKVTQSSRYLVKRTGEKVFLECVQDMDHENMFWYRQDPGLGLRLIYFSYDVKMKEKGDIPEGYSVSREKKERFSLILESASTNQTSMYLCASRAPYSNQPQHFGDGTRLSIL.

This clone was counted between two and nine times. Other DNA sequences from this sample encode an identical CDR3 as well. J is TRBJ1-1 and V is TRBV6-5, with unresolved D. The CDR3 is 14 amino acids. CDR1 and CDR2 from the germline V gene are MNHEY and SVGAGI. Trimming took 0 bases from V and 1 from J, leaving 6 bases between them. The CDR3 nucleotides are TGTGCCAGCAGTTACTCGGCAGGGAACACTGAAGCTTTCTTT. Translating gives CASSYSAGNTEAFF.

V and J are TRBV30 and TRBJ1-2; 7 nucleotides line up with TRBD1. V lost 0 bases and J lost 7; bases outside the gene matches: 5. This CDR3 spans 13 amino acids. CDR1 and CDR2 (germline): GTSNPN, SVGIG (reference sequence). Here the CDR3 DNA reads TGTGCCTGGAGTGTCGAGGGGGCGGGTGGCTACACCTTC. This gives the protein CAWSVEGAGGYTF.

The chain joins TRBV3-1 (or the pseudogene TRBV3-2) to TRBJ1-3; no definite D call. The CDR3 runs to 13 residues. The V gene lost 5 bases and the J gene lost 1 base, with 6 bases spanning the gap. Germline loops: CDR1 LGHDT, CDR2 YNNKEL (reference sequence). The CDR3, as DNA: TGTGCCAGCAGCTACTTTTCTGGAAACACCATATATTTT. Translated: CASSYFSGNTIYF.

This rearrangement joins TRBV5-1 to TRBJ1-2; D ambiguous. There are 16 residues in the CDR3. The V and J ends lost 4 bases and 5 bases respectively, with 21 bases between them. CDR1 is SGHRS and CDR2 is YFSETQ in the germline V gene. CDR3 bases: TGCGCCAGCAGCCCTAAAGGGAGTTCCATTGGGTATGGCTACACCTTC. It encodes CASSPKGSSIGYGYTF.

The V and J genes are TRBV7-7 and TRBJ2-1, with D unclear. The germline V gene encodes CDR1 SSHAT and CDR2 FNYEAQ (reference sequence). V lost 0 bases, J lost 6 bases, and 9 bases lay in between. The CDR3 has 14 residues. CDR3 protein: CASSLAYSSNEQFF. CDR3 bases: TGTGCCAGCAGCTTAGCGTACAGTTCCAATGAGCAGTTCTTC.

The chain has TRBV29-1 and TRBJ1-5; TRBD1 might be the D (6 bases). Germline lookup yields CDR1 SQVTM and CDR2 ANQGSEA. This CDR3 contains 15 residues. The V end was cut by 4 bases, the J end by 0 bases, with 13 bases between. CDR3: CSVGETGPSNQPQHF. The DNA for the CDR3 is TGCAGCGTTGGTGAGACAGGCCCTAGCAATCAGCCCCAGCATTTT. Together with reference TRBV29-1 and TRBJ1-5, the CDR3 gives the full variable domain: SAVISQKPSRDICQRGTSLTIQCQVDSQVTMMFWYRQQPGQSLTLIATANQGSEATYESGFVIDKFPISRPNLTFSTLTVSNMSPEDSSIYLCSVGETGPSNQPQHFGDGTRLSIL.